The clone carrying this T cell receptor beta chain has a handful of counts. What it binds is unknown. Sequencing of cultured CD4+ T cell DNA used the Oncomine TCR Beta short-read assay. TCRdb used MiXCR to reprocess the PCR reads, holding one entry per CDR3 protein. The sample records under 20,000 distinct CDR3 sequences, more than 40% being singletons. This record belongs to a study of vaccination and CD4 T cells after COVID-19. Trimming shortened V by 2 bases and J by 4 bases, and 14 bases separated the two germline ends. Germline V gene sequence: CDR1 DFQATT, CDR2 SNEGSKA (reference sequence). This CDR3 has 14 residues. Treatment defined: roughly 10-day PBMC culture with coronavirus spike peptide pools or control peptides (ViraFEST assay). Under the ViraFEST approach, antigen-specific T cells were expanded with peptide pools and TCRs subsequently sequenced.

The sequence came from a human donor who had recovered from COVID-19. The V call is TRBV20-1, the J call TRBJ1-2; perhaps TRBD1 as D (5 bases). The sample was CD4+ T cells from blood, cultured in vitro, taken before SARS-CoV-2 vaccination. The CDR3 region is CSARSPPGSYGYTF. The CDR3 bases are TGCAGTGCTAGATCCCCCCCAGGGAGCTATGGCTACACCTTC.